This T cell receptor beta chain was identified in a study of T cell responses to AZD1222 COVID-19 vaccine. Points from the study as a whole: Distributed over spike, vaccine-associated CD4 TCRs predominated at 160-218 and 743-854. Recipients of AZD1222 seropositive at baseline numbered only 6 or 7.

Clones were sequenced by immunoSEQ multiplex PCR, and TCRdb holds only the in-frame ones, with some missing. This repertoire shows about 120,000 clones, 88% found once; its top ten account for around a tenth. This clone was seen just once. Its matching antigen is unknown. The input for sequencing was peripheral blood, taken on day 0 of AZD1222 vaccination. The receptor was isolated from an adult in good health.

DNA for the CDR3: TGCGCCAGCAGCTTACTAGCGGGAAGTTGGGAGACCCAGTACTTC. Translation gives CASSLLAGSWETQYF. The genes are TRBV5-1 and TRBJ2-5; 10 positions match TRBD2. This CDR3 has 15 amino acids. Germline V gives CDR1 SGHRS, CDR2 YFSETQ. The junction had 6 bases not matched to a gene; V was cut back by 2 bases and J by 5 bases.